Listed below are T cell receptor beta chains from one sample, sequenced in a study of cytomegalovirus exposure and HLA in healthy donors. Data came from immunoSEQ multiplex PCR; TCRdb stores just in-frame clones and leaves some out. The data show about 100,000 clones, 60% to 80% seen once. Sequenced input: PBMCs. The receptors stem from a woman under 30 in good health and CMV-seropositive. CDR3s include the opening cysteine and the closing phenylalanine or tryptophan. D genes are given only for firm matches. Not every row has a clone size; where given, it reads once, few, many or a size class.

clone size: -; CDR3 length: 14; J gene: TRBJ1-5; D gene: -; V gene: TRBV4-1; CDR3 protein: CASSHAAGDQPQHF; CDR3 DNA: TGCGCCAGCAGCCACGCTGCGGGGGATCAGCCCCAGCATTTT
clone size: -; CDR3 length: 17; J gene: TRBJ2-1; D gene: TRBD2; V gene: TRBV9; CDR3 protein: CASSVGGGAVPYNEQFF; CDR3 DNA: TGTGCCAGCAGCGTAGGCGGGGGGGCGGTTCCCTACAATGAGCAGTTCTTC
clone size: -; CDR3 length: 15; J gene: TRBJ2-7; D gene: -; V gene: TRBV14; CDR3 protein: CASSRALVPLSEQYF; CDR3 DNA: TGTGCCAGCAGCCGAGCACTAGTTCCCCTCAGCGAGCAGTACTTC
clone size: -; CDR3 length: 15; J gene: TRBJ2-1; D gene: TRBD2; V gene: TRBV7-3; CDR3 protein: CASSPPGRELGEQFF; CDR3 DNA: TGTGCCAGCAGCCCGCCTGGGCGGGAGTTGGGTGAGCAGTTCTTC
clone size: -; CDR3 length: 15; J gene: TRBJ2-3; D gene: TRBD2; V gene: TRBV7-2; CDR3 protein: CASSLVAGGADTQYF; CDR3 DNA: TGTGCCAGCAGCTTAGTGGCGGGAGGTGCAGATACGCAGTATTTT
clone size: -; CDR3 length: 16; J gene: TRBJ2-7; D gene: TRBD1; V gene: TRBV18; CDR3 protein: CASSPGAGTARYEQYF; CDR3 DNA: TGTGCCAGCTCACCTGGAGCCGGGACAGCGAGGTACGAGCAGTACTTC
clone size: -; CDR3 length: 16; J gene: TRBJ2-7; D gene: TRBD1; V gene: TRBV7-2; CDR3 protein: CASSRVPGQGAYEQYF; CDR3 DNA: TGTGCCAGCAGCAGAGTCCCGGGACAGGGGGCCTACGAGCAGTACTTC
clone size: -; CDR3 length: 11; J gene: TRBJ2-7; D gene: -; V gene: TRBV5-6; CDR3 protein: CASSRQYEQYF; CDR3 DNA: TGTGCCAGCAGCCGACAGTACGAGCAGTACTTC
clone size: -; CDR3 length: 17; J gene: TRBJ2-1; D gene: -; V gene: TRBV15; CDR3 protein: CATSREVLPSSYNEQFF; CDR3 DNA: TGTGCCACCAGCAGAGAAGTTTTACCGAGCTCCTACAATGAGCAGTTCTTC
clone size: -; CDR3 length: 15; J gene: TRBJ1-2; D gene: TRBD1; V gene: TRBV6-4; CDR3 protein: CASSQTGTGLYGYTF; CDR3 DNA: TGTGCCAGCAGCCAAACCGGGACAGGGCTCTACGGCTACACCTTC
clone size: -; CDR3 length: 13; J gene: TRBJ2-1; D gene: TRBD2; V gene: TRBV30; CDR3 protein: CAWGTSGYNEQFF; CDR3 DNA: TGTGCCTGGGGGACTAGCGGGTACAATGAGCAGTTCTTC
clone size: -; CDR3 length: 14; J gene: TRBJ2-3; D gene: TRBD1; V gene: TRBV5-1; CDR3 protein: CASSLGQGVDTQYF; CDR3 DNA: TGCGCCAGCAGCTTGGGACAGGGAGTAGATACGCAGTATTTT
clone size: few; CDR3 length: 11; J gene: TRBJ1-1; D gene: -; V gene: TRBV28; CDR3 protein: CASSLMTEAFF; CDR3 DNA: TGTGCCAGCAGCCTTATGACTGAAGCTTTCTTT
clone size: -; CDR3 length: 15; J gene: TRBJ1-4; D gene: -; V gene: TRBV18; CDR3 protein: CASSPPGQINEKLFF; CDR3 DNA: TGTGCCAGCTCACCACCGGGGCAGATTAATGAAAAACTGTTTTTT
clone size: -; CDR3 length: 17; J gene: TRBJ2-2; D gene: -; V gene: TRBV4-3; CDR3 protein: CASSQDLRDSVVGELFF; CDR3 DNA: TGCGCCAGCAGCCAAGATCTCAGGGATTCGGTTGTGGGGGAGCTGTTTTTT
clone size: -; CDR3 length: 12; J gene: TRBJ1-2; D gene: -; V gene: TRBV30; CDR3 protein: CAWNRINYGYTF; CDR3 DNA: TGTGCCTGGAACAGGATTAACTATGGCTACACCTTC
clone size: -; CDR3 length: 13; J gene: TRBJ1-2; D gene: -; V gene: TRBV7-2; CDR3 protein: CASSPRGRYGYTF; CDR3 DNA: TGTGCCAGCAGCCCGCGGGGCAGATATGGCTACACCTTC
clone size: -; CDR3 length: 12; J gene: TRBJ2-2; D gene: -; V gene: TRBV18; CDR3 protein: CASSPRGGELFF; CDR3 DNA: TGTGCCAGCTCACCACGAGGCGGGGAGCTGTTTTTT
clone size: -; CDR3 length: 17; J gene: TRBJ2-3; D gene: TRBD2; V gene: TRBV2; CDR3 protein: CASSEEASGFGTDTQYF; CDR3 DNA: TGTGCCAGCAGTGAAGAGGCTAGCGGGTTTGGCACAGATACGCAGTATTTT
clone size: -; CDR3 length: 14; J gene: TRBJ2-5; D gene: -; V gene: TRBV9; CDR3 protein: CASSPGQSQETQYF; CDR3 DNA: TGTGCCAGCAGCCCAGGGCAGAGCCAAGAGACCCAGTACTTC
clone size: -; CDR3 length: 16; J gene: TRBJ2-7; D gene: TRBD1; V gene: TRBV4-1; CDR3 protein: CASSPRQGVRDYEQYF; CDR3 DNA: TGCGCCAGCAGCCCCCGACAGGGGGTTCGGGACTACGAGCAGTACTTC
clone size: -; CDR3 length: 15; J gene: TRBJ1-1; D gene: -; V gene: TRBV28; CDR3 protein: CASTPGGLMNTEAFF; CDR3 DNA: TGTGCCAGCACCCCCGGGGGGCTTATGAACACTGAAGCTTTCTTT
clone size: few; CDR3 length: 11; J gene: TRBJ2-5; D gene: -; V gene: TRBV6-1; CDR3 protein: CASAIQETQYF; CDR3 DNA: TGTGCCAGCGCTATTCAAGAGACCCAGTACTTC
clone size: -; CDR3 length: 16; J gene: TRBJ1-5; D gene: -; V gene: TRBV4-3; CDR3 protein: CASSQELLGRHQPQHF; CDR3 DNA: TGCGCCAGCAGCCAAGAATTATTAGGGAGGCATCAGCCCCAGCATTTT
clone size: -; CDR3 length: 14; J gene: TRBJ1-4; D gene: TRBD1; V gene: TRBV30; CDR3 protein: CAWSHRGVDEKLFF; CDR3 DNA: TGTGCCTGGAGTCACAGGGGTGTCGATGAAAAACTGTTTTTT
clone size: few; CDR3 length: 14; J gene: TRBJ1-2; D gene: -; V gene: TRBV7-2; CDR3 protein: CASSQRQGENGYTF; CDR3 DNA: TGTGCCAGCAGCCAAAGGCAGGGTGAGAATGGCTACACCTTC
clone size: once; CDR3 length: 16; J gene: TRBJ2-7; D gene: TRBD1; V gene: TRBV27; CDR3 protein: CASSLSMGQGGYEQYF; CDR3 DNA: TGTGCCAGCAGTTTATCGATGGGACAGGGGGGCTACGAGCAGTACTTC
clone size: few; CDR3 length: 15; J gene: TRBJ2-5; D gene: TRBD2; V gene: TRBV7-2; CDR3 protein: CASSPPPSGEKTQYF; CDR3 DNA: TGTGCCAGCAGCCCCCCCCCTAGCGGGGAAAAGACCCAGTACTTC
clone size: -; CDR3 length: 16; J gene: TRBJ2-7; D gene: -; V gene: TRBV4-3; CDR3 protein: CASSQDRAGPTYEQYF; CDR3 DNA: TGCGCCAGCAGCCAAGATAGGGCGGGACCGACCTACGAGCAGTACTTC
clone size: -; CDR3 length: 14; J gene: TRBJ1-3; D gene: -; V gene: TRBV6-5; CDR3 protein: CASSYGARGNTIYF; CDR3 DNA: TGTGCCAGCAGTTACGGGGCGCGTGGAAACACCATATATTTT
clone size: -; CDR3 length: 15; J gene: TRBJ1-5; D gene: -; V gene: TRBV10-3; CDR3 protein: CAISESRGFGQPQHF; CDR3 DNA: TGTGCCATCAGTGAGTCGCGGGGTTTTGGTCAGCCCCAGCATTTT
clone size: -; CDR3 length: 16; J gene: TRBJ1-5; D gene: -; V gene: TRBV15; CDR3 protein: CATSRAQGGSNQPQHF; CDR3 DNA: TGTGCCACCAGCAGAGCTCAGGGAGGGAGCAATCAGCCCCAGCATTTT
clone size: -; CDR3 length: 13; J gene: TRBJ2-7; D gene: TRBD1; V gene: TRBV14; CDR3 protein: CASSRGQGHEQYF; CDR3 DNA: TGTGCCAGCAGCCGGGGACAGGGACACGAGCAGTACTTC
clone size: -; CDR3 length: 13; J gene: TRBJ2-5; D gene: -; V gene: TRBV27; CDR3 protein: CASSLSAGETQYF; CDR3 DNA: TGTGCCAGCAGCCTGAGCGCGGGGGAGACCCAGTACTTC
clone size: -; CDR3 length: 13; J gene: TRBJ1-1; D gene: -; V gene: TRBV27; CDR3 protein: CASSLLGVTEAFF; CDR3 DNA: TGTGCCAGCAGTTTACTAGGAGTCACTGAAGCTTTCTTT
clone size: -; CDR3 length: 13; J gene: TRBJ2-7; D gene: -; V gene: TRBV2; CDR3 protein: CASTSWALHEQYF; CDR3 DNA: TGTGCCAGCACCTCCTGGGCCCTCCACGAGCAGTACTTC
clone size: -; CDR3 length: 14; J gene: TRBJ2-7; D gene: -; V gene: TRBV11-2; CDR3 protein: CASSSLLGGSEQYF; CDR3 DNA: TGTGCCAGCAGCTCCTTGTTAGGGGGATCCGAGCAGTACTTC